What follows are 24 T cell receptor beta chains derived from one specimen sequenced in a study of cytomegalovirus exposure and HLA in healthy donors. PCR amplification relied on 60 Vbeta primers (plus 13 Jbeta primers). Produced via immunoSEQ multiplex PCR; TCRdb's table is partial and in-frame only. The sample carries 100,000 or so clones, under 85% recorded once. Sequencing input: PBMCs. These receptors were taken from a man between 25 and 39 years old in good health and CMV-seronegative.

The V gene is TRBV4-3, the J gene TRBJ1-3, with D unclear. Trimming stripped 0 bases from V and 1 base from J, with 7 bases between. This CDR3 comprises 15 residues. Germline V CDR1 and CDR2: LGHNA, YSLEER. The DNA for the CDR3 is TGCGCCAGCAGCCAAGATGAGTTTTCTGGAAACACCATATATTTT. Translation gives CASSQDEFSGNTIYF.

V gene TRBV9 combines with J gene TRBJ1-2; D possibly corresponds to TRBD1 (5 bases). The CDR3 has 12 amino acids. From germline, CDR1 is SGDLS and CDR2 YYNGEE. The V and J ends lost 5 bases and 4 bases respectively, with 9 bases between them. As DNA, the CDR3 is TGTGCCAGCAGGGACATAGGCTATGGCTACACCTTC. Amino acids: CASRDIGYGYTF.

The chain employs TRBV6-1 and TRBJ2-7; D might be TRBD1 (6 bases). This CDR3 region has 14 residues. Trimming removed 6 bases from V and 3 bases from J, with 15 bases in between. The V gene's germline CDR1 is MNHNS and CDR2 SASEGT. The CDR3 DNA reads as TGTGCCAGCAGGACCGGGACAACGAGCTACGAGCAGTACTTC. This translates into CASRTGTTSYEQYF.

This clone turned up a few times. At one boundary the junction diverges from the germline segment, which might be a read error. The CDR3 DNA reads as TGTGCCAGCAGCCTGGATGGTAGCAATCAGCCTCAGCATTTT. Translation: CASSLDGSNQPQHF. The gene calls are TRBV7-9 and TRBJ1-5, with D unclear. The germline V gene has CDR1 SEHNR and CDR2 FQNEAQ (reference sequence). This CDR3 is built from 14 residues.

This chain uses TRBV11-3 with TRBJ2-1, with a weak D call TRBD2 (6 bases). Trimming removed 0 bases at V and 0 bases at J, with 15 bases between. CDR1 and CDR2 (germline): SGHNT, YENEEA. This CDR3 is 18 amino acids long. This CDR3 is CASSLDQGGSSSYNEQFF. CDR3 nucleotide sequence: TGTGCCAGCAGCTTAGATCAGGGAGGCTCGAGCTCCTACAATGAGCAGTTCTTC. The entire variable domain, with the rest obtained from reference TRBV11-3 and TRBJ2-1, is as follows: EAGVVQSPRYKIIEKKQPVAFWCNPISGHNTLYWYLQNLGQGPELLIRYENEEAVDDSQLPKDRFSAERLKGVDSTLKIQPAELGDSAVYLCASSLDQGGSSSYNEQFFGPGTRLTVL.

V and J are TRBV11-2 and TRBJ2-7; 11 bases are a match to TRBD2. Germline values: CDR1 SGHAT, CDR2 FQNNGV. Trimming at V came to 4 bases and at J to 1 base, leaving 3 bases not matched to a gene. The CDR3 is made up of 15 amino acids. In DNA, the CDR3 is TGTGCCAGCAGCTCGGGACTAGCGGTTTCCTACGAGCAGTACTTC. It specifies CASSSGLAVSYEQYF. Supplemented by reference TRBV11-2 and TRBJ2-7, the full variable domain reads EAGVAQSPRYKIIEKRQSVAFWCNPISGHATLYWYQQILGQGPKLLIQFQNNGVVDDSQLPKDRFSAERLKGVDSTLKIQPAKLEDSAVYLCASSSGLAVSYEQYFGPGTRLTVT.

The chain combines TRBV4-1 with TRBJ2-4; TRBD1 matches 10 bases. This CDR3 has 16 amino acids. V lost 0 bases to trimming and J lost 6 bases; unmatched junction nucleotides: 5. Germline lookup yields CDR1 MGHRA and CDR2 YSYEKL. The CDR3 region is CASSQDQRDRGNIQYF. The CDR3 region has the DNA TGCGCCAGCAGCCAAGATCAGAGGGACAGGGGAAACATTCAGTACTTC.

This chain links TRBV10-3 with TRBJ1-2; D may be TRBD1 (6 bases). Trimming removed 7 bases at V and 1 base at J, with 13 bases between. Germline V gene lookup returns CDR1 ENHRY and CDR2 SYGVKD. This CDR3 spans 14 amino acids. This CDR3 is CAIKGQGGNYGYTF. In nucleotides, the CDR3 is TGTGCCATCAAAGGTCAAGGGGGTAACTATGGCTACACCTTC.

V is TRBV6-1 and J is TRBJ2-7; a weak D match, TRBD2 (5 bases). Germline V gene data show CDR1 as MNHNS and CDR2 as SASEGT. The CDR3 has 13 residues. V lost 9 bases and J 5 bases, leaving 17 bases between the germline ends. CDR3 protein: CASAQPSGNEQYF. In nucleotides, the CDR3 is TGTGCCAGTGCGCAGCCTTCGGGGAACGAGCAGTACTTC.

This CDR3 is CASSPDGQINTEAFF. The CDR3 nucleotides are TGTGCCAGCAGCCCAGATGGACAGATTAACACTGAAGCTTTCTTT. The chain uses TRBV28 and TRBJ1-1, with D perhaps matching TRBD1 (6 bases). This CDR3 spans 15 amino acids. Germline CDR1 MDHEN, CDR2 SYDVKM. V was cut by 6 bases and J by 2 bases, with 16 bases left in between. Using reference TRBV28 and TRBJ1-1 for the parts outside the CDR3, the full variable domain is DVKVTQSSRYLVKRTGEKVFLECVQDMDHENMFWYRQDPGLGLRLIYFSYDVKMKEKGDIPEGYSVSREKKERFSLILESASTNQTSMYLCASSPDGQINTEAFFGQGTRLTVV.

Turning to this clone: The same CDR3 is also encoded by other DNA sequences in this sample. V gene TRBV9 combines with J gene TRBJ2-5; no firm D call. V was shortened by 0 bases and J by 1 base, with 4 bases between the two germline ends. Germline CDR1 is SGDLS and CDR2 is YYNGEE. This CDR3 has 13 amino acids. The CDR3, as DNA: TGTGCCAGCAGCGTAGAGCTCCAAGAGACCCAGTACTTC. As protein: CASSVELQETQYF.

This rearrangement joins TRBV9 to TRBJ2-1; TRBD2 agrees at 12 bases. J lost 8 bases, V lost 3 bases, and 3 bases had no gene match. Germline V gene sequence: CDR1 SGDLS, CDR2 YYNGEE. The CDR3 is 14 residues long. This CDR3 is CASSASGRADEQFF. The DNA for the CDR3 is TGTGCCAGCAGCGCTAGCGGGAGGGCCGATGAGCAGTTCTTC.

The rearrangement joins TRBV28 to TRBJ1-1; 7 positions agree with TRBD1. Germline trimming cut 6 bases from V and 1 base from J; bases unmatched to any gene: 11. This CDR3 has 16 residues. Germline V gene sequence: CDR1 MDHEN, CDR2 SYDVKM. In DNA, the CDR3 is TGTGCCAGCAGGAATCGACAGGGCCCTTCGAACACTGAAGCTTTCTTT. Amino acid sequence: CASRNRQGPSNTEAFF.

This chain links TRBV9 with TRBJ2-7, with 9 bases that match TRBD2. The germline gives CDR1 SGDLS, CDR2 YYNGEE. V was pared by 2 bases and J by 1 base, with 4 bases of the junction left unmatched. This CDR3 contains 15 residues. The CDR3 sequence is CASSVSTSGSYEQYF. In nucleotides, the CDR3 is TGTGCCAGCAGCGTGTCGACTAGCGGTTCCTACGAGCAGTACTTC. The complete variable domain, with remaining parts taken from reference TRBV9 and TRBJ2-7, reads DSGVTQTPKHLITATGQRVTLRCSPRSGDLSVYWYQQSLDQGLQFLIQYYNGEERAKGNILERFSAQQFPDLHSELNLSSLELGDSALYFCASSVSTSGSYEQYFGPGTRLTVT.

The chain uses TRBV13 and TRBJ2-5; D might be TRBD1 (6 bases). The CDR3 is 15 residues long. CDR1 and CDR2 (germline): PRHDT, FYEKMQ (reference sequence). Trimming left V 2 bases short and J 5 bases short, with 15 bases between. In nucleotides, the CDR3 is TGTGCCAGCAGCTTAAATGCAGGGGTAGGTGAGACCCAGTACTTC. Protein product: CASSLNAGVGETQYF.

The rearrangement joins TRBV6-1 to TRBJ1-2; TRBD1 matches 7 bases. CDR1 is MNHNS, CDR2 SASEGT, per germline. V dropped 7 bases and J dropped 3; count of bases not matched to a gene: 8. The CDR3 sequence is 14 residues long. CDR3: CASTRTGVHYGYTF. The DNA of the CDR3 is TGTGCCAGCACCAGGACAGGCGTCCACTATGGCTACACCTTC.

V is TRBV7-2 and J is TRBJ2-7, with TRBD2 matching 8 bases. This CDR3 has 15 residues. J lost 2 bases, V lost 1 base, and 4 bases had no gene match. From germline, CDR1 is SGHTA and CDR2 FQGNSA. The CDR3: CASSLVGSGTYEQYF. The CDR3 DNA reads TGTGCCAGCAGCTTAGTCGGTAGCGGGACCTACGAGCAGTACTTC.

V is TRBV5-1 and J is TRBJ2-1; TRBD2 aligns across 12 bases. CDR3 length equals 17 residues. Per the germline V gene, CDR1 is SGHRS and CDR2 is YFSETQ. V dropped 4 bases and J dropped 4; count of bases not matched to a gene: 9. CDR3 region: CASSGQVTSGSYNEQFF. DNA for the CDR3: TGCGCCAGCAGCGGACAAGTGACTAGCGGGAGTTACAATGAGCAGTTCTTC. The full variable domain, its missing parts supplied by reference TRBV5-1 and TRBJ2-1, is KAGVTQTPRYLIKTRGQQVTLSCSPISGHRSVSWYQQTPGQGLQFLFEYFSETQRNKGNFPGRFSGRQFSNSRSEMNVSTLELGDSALYLCASSGQVTSGSYNEQFFGPGTRLTVL.

Regarding this clone: The junction departs from the called germline gene at one end, perhaps through a read error. The J gene is TRBJ1-1, the V gene TRBV7-9; D ambiguous. The CDR3 contains 12 residues. Per germline, CDR1 SEHNR and CDR2 FQNEAQ (reference sequence). CDR3 bases: TGTTCCAGCAGCTTTCTAGCCCCTGAAGCTTTCTTT. Protein sequence: CSSSFLAPEAFF.

This chain connects TRBV4-2 to TRBJ2-1; 9 nucleotides match TRBD2. V lost 3 bases, J lost 3 bases, and 6 bases stayed unmatched. CDR1 and CDR2 (germline): LGHNA, YNFKEQ. The CDR3 has 16 amino acids. CDR3 sequence (DNA): TGTGCCAGCAGCCAGACAGCGGGGGGCTACTACAATGAGCAGTTCTTC. It encodes CASSQTAGGYYNEQFF.

Many counts were recorded for this clone. V is TRBV29-1 and J is TRBJ1-1; TRBD1 might be the D (6 bases). Trimming cost V 6 bases and J 5 bases, with 16 bases left between them. Germline V gene sequence: CDR1 SQVTM, CDR2 ANQGSEA. This CDR3 spans 13 amino acids. The CDR3 coding sequence is TGCAGCGTACGTGTAGGGGGAGAAACTGAAGCTTTCTTT. This gives the protein CSVRVGGETEAFF.

This clone has a handful of counts. J is TRBJ1-1 and V is TRBV6-5; D is possibly TRBD1 (5 bases). Trimming stripped 6 bases from V and 6 bases from J, with 14 bases between. CDR1 and CDR2 (germline): MNHEY, SVGAGI. The CDR3 consists of 13 residues. The CDR3 DNA reads as TGTGCCAGCAGAAATGAGTGGGGGGCTGAAGCTTTCTTT. This translates into CASRNEWGAEAFF.

There are a few counts of this clone. The CDR3 DNA reads as TGTGCCTCCCGACAGCTGAACACTGAAGCTTTCTTT. The encoded protein is CASRQLNTEAFF. The chain has TRBV6-5 and TRBJ1-1; tentative D call: TRBD1 (5 bases). The CDR3 has 12 amino acids. Trimming took off 11 bases at V and 0 bases at J, with 10 bases between the two ends. The germline V gene has CDR1 MNHEY and CDR2 SVGAGI.

CDR3 residues: CASSQEAGQGAIGETQYF. CDR3 DNA sequence: TGTGCCAGCAGCCAAGAAGCGGGACAGGGGGCGATCGGGGAGACCCAGTACTTC. The rearrangement links TRBV14 to TRBJ2-5; 12 positions agree with TRBD1. Trimming took 0 bases from V and 5 from J; bases not matched to a gene: 10. The CDR3 extends over 18 amino acids. Germline CDR1 and CDR2: SGHDN and FVKESK. The full variable domain, completed using reference TRBV14 and TRBJ2-5, is EAGVTQFPSHSVIEKGQTVTLRCDPISGHDNLYWYRRVMGKEIKFLLHFVKESKQDESGMPNNRFLAERTGGTYSTLKVQPAELEDSGVYFCASSQEAGQGAIGETQYFGPGTRLLVL.